The T cell receptor (beta chain) described here comes from a study of beta chain features in type 1 diabetes. General observations from the study: Moderate but significant shortening of TCRB CDR3s was recorded in all four CD4+ subsets from Type 1 diabetes patients. Because the template was cDNA, high-expressing cells might be over-represented.

What was sequenced were expressed TCRB transcripts, since all of the isolated RNA had been reverse transcribed. There were around 3.5 million reads on average in the naive, central memory and regulatory T cell samples. Profiled with immunoSEQ multiplex PCR; TCRdb holds only in-frame clones, not every one. The data show under 400,000 clones, with 10% to 15% seen just once and about 0.017% held by the top ten. CD45RO/CCR7/CD25/CD127/CD95/CD27 separated CD4+ naive, central memory, regulatory and stem cell-like memory cells by sorting. With regard to this clone: Its antigen remains unidentified.

This CDR3 has 17 amino acids. The germline V gene encodes CDR1 SQVTM and CDR2 ANQGSEA. Trimming removed 0 bases at V and 0 bases at J, with 15 bases between. The receptor was isolated from a man aged 18-30 years in good health. The chain couples TRBV29-1 to TRBJ2-4; D may be TRBD1 (5 bases). Sequencing was carried out using naive CD4+ T cells from blood. The CDR3 DNA reads TGCAGCGTTGAAGAGCTCCTTAGGGGTCTAGCCAAAAACATTCAGTACTTC. It is translated as CSVEELLRGLAKNIQYF.